This TCR beta chain was recovered during a study of cytomegalovirus exposure and HLA in healthy donors. 13 Jbeta primers and 60 Vbeta primers were used for the PCR. Profiling relied on immunoSEQ multiplex PCR, and the TCRdb table lists in-frame clones only, not all of them. Here the sample spans roughly 100,000 clones, 65% to 85% being singletons. Regarding this clone: Its matching antigen is unknown.

The CDR3 covers 15 residues. J lost 6 bases, V lost 1 base, and 5 bases had no gene match. Looked up from germline, CDR1 is SGHRS and CDR2 is YFSETQ. Study-level points and caveats: Within the data, a cluster of highly shared sequence variants was likely a sequencing artifact.

The sequence was obtained from a male donor in good health and CMV-seropositive. The sequenced sample consisted of PBMCs. The rearrangement links TRBV5-1 to TRBJ2-1, with 9 nucleotides matching TRBD2. CDR3 amino acids: CASSLYGTSFNEQFF. CDR3 nucleotides: TGCGCCAGCAGCTTGTATGGGACTAGCTTCAATGAGCAGTTCTTC.